The 21 T cell receptor beta chains reported below all come from one sample, sequenced in a study of T-cell reconstitution after alpha-beta-depleted transplantation in children. The authors prepared the TCRbeta library with unique molecular identifiers. Via MiXCR, TCRdb re-called the PCR reads, giving one row per CDR3 protein. Here the sample spans about 200,000 distinct CDR3 sequences, 6.3% being singletons. Sequenced here: PBMCs, sampled before TCRalphabeta/CD19-depleted stem cell transplant. Every receptor here comes from a girl under three years old with combined immunodeficiency, due to receive a stem cell transplant.

This clonotype showed up many times. The chain links TRBV3-1 to TRBJ1-1, with D perhaps TRBD1 (5 bases). Germline assignment: CDR1 LGHDT and CDR2 YNNKEL (reference sequence). Deletions cut 4 bases from V and 8 bases from J, with 14 bases between. This CDR3 is 13 amino acids long. The CDR3 is CASSLSWGNEAFF. The CDR3 DNA reads as TGTGCCAGCAGCCTTAGTTGGGGGAACGAAGCTTTCTTT.

This clonotype was observed at least ten times. The genes are TRBV6-2 or TRBV6-3 and TRBJ2-1; possibly TRBD1 for D (6 bases). This CDR3 contains 15 residues. Germline CDR1 MNHEY, CDR2 SVGEGT. The germline V and J ends were trimmed by 4 bases and 4 bases, with 14 bases remaining between them. The CDR3 region is CASSFGDTGYNEQFF. For the CDR3, the DNA is TGTGCCAGCAGTTTCGGGGACACGGGGTACAATGAGCAGTTCTTC.

There are many counts of this clonotype. This rearrangement joins TRBV18 to TRBJ2-7; tentative D call: TRBD1 (5 bases). The CDR3 is 14 amino acids. Germline CDR1 and CDR2: KGHSH and LQKENI. V was clipped by 4 bases and J by 5 bases, with 15 bases between them. This CDR3 is CASSLGGRANEQYF. The DNA of the CDR3 is TGTGCCAGCTCACTAGGTGGCAGGGCAAACGAGCAGTACTTC.

This clonotype was picked up many times. The J gene is TRBJ2-1, the V gene TRBV29-1; TRBD1 aligns across 7 bases. This CDR3 comprises 15 residues. The V gene end was trimmed by 7 bases and the J gene end by 8 bases; junction bases not matched to a gene: 17. Germline V gene sequence: CDR1 SQVTM, CDR2 ANQGSEA. The CDR3 here is CSGTIRQGSVYEQFF. CDR3 coding DNA: TGCAGCGGAACCATCAGACAGGGTTCGGTTTATGAGCAGTTCTTC.

In its sample, this clonotype was seen many times. The rearrangement joins TRBV20-1 to TRBJ2-7, with 9 bases fitting TRBD1. The germline V gene encodes CDR1 DFQATT and CDR2 SNEGSKA (reference sequence). The CDR3 runs to 17 residues. Trimming took 0 bases from V and 4 from J; bases not matched to a gene: 13. The CDR3 region is CSARDELQGARLYEQYF. CDR3 nucleotides: TGCAGTGCTAGAGATGAACTACAGGGGGCGCGACTATACGAGCAGTACTTC.

This clonotype has ten or more counts. The chain has TRBV12-3 or TRBV12-4 and TRBJ2-7; D is undetermined. The CDR3 is made up of 12 amino acids. With 2 bases removed from V and 0 bases from J, the gap between germline ends came to 2 bases. CDR3 nucleotides: TGTGCCAGCAGTTTAATCTCCTACGAGCAGTACTTC. It codes for CASSLISYEQYF.

V and J are TRBV3-1 and TRBJ1-2, with D possibly TRBD1 on 5 matching bases. Germline V CDR1 and CDR2: LGHDT, YNNKEL (reference sequence). The length of the CDR3 is 15 residues. Trimming took 0 bases from V and 8 from J, leaving 16 bases between them. The CDR3 protein is CASSQDGDGGGGYTF. Here the CDR3 DNA reads TGTGCCAGCAGCCAAGATGGGGACGGAGGAGGAGGCTACACCTTC.

This clonotype appeared many times. The rearrangement uses TRBV27 and TRBJ2-1; the match to TRBD2 covers 11 bases. This CDR3 comprises 15 residues. In germline, CDR1 is MNHEY, CDR2 SMNVEV (reference sequence). J gave up 5 bases and V 5 bases, and 5 bases lay outside the gene matches. The CDR3 here is CASSPLAGGNNEQFF. The DNA for the CDR3 is TGTGCCAGCAGTCCTCTAGCGGGAGGTAACAATGAGCAGTTCTTC.

This clonotype was recorded at least ten times. The J gene is TRBJ2-1, the V gene TRBV11-3; D unresolved. The germline V and J ends were trimmed by 1 base and 7 bases, with 14 bases remaining between them. The CDR3 totals 15 residues. CDR1 is SGHNT and CDR2 is YENEEA in the germline V gene. The CDR3 is CASSLGFLRSNEQFF. In DNA, the CDR3 is TGTGCCAGCAGCTTAGGTTTCCTCAGAAGTAATGAGCAGTTCTTC. Based on the CDR3 plus reference TRBV11-3 and TRBJ2-1, the full variable domain is EAGVVQSPRYKIIEKKQPVAFWCNPISGHNTLYWYLQNLGQGPELLIRYENEEAVDDSQLPKDRFSAERLKGVDSTLKIQPAELGDSAVYLCASSLGFLRSNEQFFGPGTRLTVL.

This clonotype was picked up many times. V is TRBV7-2 and J is TRBJ2-2; no firm D call. V lost 1 base and J 2 bases, leaving 11 bases between the germline ends. Germline loops: CDR1 SGHTA, CDR2 FQGNSA. This CDR3 contains 16 residues. The CDR3 DNA sequence: TGTGCCAGCAGCTTAGTTGCCCCGATAAACACCGGGGAGCTGTTTTTT. Translating gives CASSLVAPINTGELFF.

This clonotype was observed at least ten times. This chain joins TRBV24-1 and TRBJ2-1; TRBD1 is a possible D gene (6 bases). Trimming removed 5 bases at V and 3 bases at J, with 10 bases between. This CDR3 has 14 residues. The germline V gene encodes CDR1 KGHDR and CDR2 SFDVKD. This CDR3 reads CATSGQDFYNEQFF. The CDR3 DNA follows: TGTGCCACCAGTGGACAGGATTTCTACAATGAGCAGTTCTTC.

This clonotype was found many times. The chain employs TRBV20-1 and TRBJ2-7; TRBD2 is a possible D gene (6 bases). The V gene lost 6 bases and the J gene lost 3 bases, with 15 bases spanning the gap. CDR1 and CDR2 (germline): DFQATT, SNEGSKA (reference sequence). CDR3 size: 13 residues. The CDR3, as DNA: TGCAGTGCCCCGATTATGCGGGGCTACGAGCAGTACTTC. Amino acid sequence: CSAPIMRGYEQYF.

This clonotype was recorded many times. The chain carries TRBV20-1 and TRBJ2-5; 9 nucleotides align to TRBD2. Germline V CDR1 and CDR2: DFQATT, SNEGSKA (reference sequence). This CDR3 region has 18 residues. V gave up 6 bases and J gave up 1 base; unmatched junction bases: 18. The CDR3 here is CSAQGLAGTPRSQETQYF. DNA for the CDR3: TGCAGTGCCCAGGGGCTAGCGGGAACACCGCGGAGCCAAGAGACCCAGTACTTC.

This clonotype was detected ten times or more. This chain uses TRBV3-1 with TRBJ1-1; D is undetermined. Trimming removed 1 base from V and 0 bases from J, with 12 bases in between. The germline V gene encodes CDR1 LGHDT and CDR2 YNNKEL (reference sequence). The CDR3 loop spans 16 amino acids. The CDR3 DNA reads TGTGCCAGCAGCCAAGGAGGAGTAGTCATGAACACTGAAGCTTTCTTT. Its translation is CASSQGGVVMNTEAFF. Filled out from reference TRBV3-1 and TRBJ1-1, the complete variable domain reads DTAVSQTPKYLVTQMGNDKSIKCEQNLGHDTMYWYKQDSKKFLKIMFSYNNKELIINETVPNRFSPKSPDKAHLNLHINSLELGDSAVYFCASSQGGVVMNTEAFFGQGTRLTVV.

This clonotype was counted at least ten times. The CDR3 coding sequence is TGTGCCAGCAGTCCCCCCGGCGATCCGGACAGAAACATTCAGTACTTC. Protein sequence: CASSPPGDPDRNIQYF. The chain carries TRBV6-1 and TRBJ2-4; D is perhaps TRBD1 (6 bases). This CDR3 contains 16 residues. Germline V gene data show CDR1 as MNHNS and CDR2 as SASEGT. V was clipped by 5 bases and J by 6 bases, with 20 bases between them.

V usage is TRBV24-1 and J usage is TRBJ2-7; 9 nucleotides align to TRBD1. Germline values: CDR1 KGHDR, CDR2 SFDVKD. This CDR3 has 20 residues. The junction had 16 bases not matched to a gene; V was cut back by 1 base and J by 1 base. In DNA form, the CDR3 reads TGTGCCACCAGTGATTTCGTGAAACAGGGGGCGGCGGTTACTTCCTACGAGCAGTACTTC. Protein: CATSDFVKQGAAVTSYEQYF.

Many counts were recorded for this clonotype. This chain connects TRBV14 to TRBJ2-3; D gene ambiguous. This CDR3 has 13 residues. Trimming left V 2 bases short and J 4 bases short, with 7 bases between. Germline-derived CDR1 and CDR2 are SGHDN and FVKESK. This CDR3 is CASSQYEPDTQYF. The CDR3 region has the DNA TGTGCCAGCAGCCAATACGAGCCAGATACGCAGTATTTT.

Ten or more counts support this clonotype. This chain uses TRBV6-2 or TRBV6-3 with TRBJ2-7; D may be TRBD1 (6 bases). The CDR3 has 14 residues. V dropped 6 bases and J dropped 0 bases, with 12 bases sitting between them. Germline lookup yields CDR1 MNHEY and CDR2 SVGEGT. The CDR3 is CASRPTGSSYEQYF. CDR3 nucleotide sequence: TGTGCCAGCAGGCCGACAGGATCCTCCTACGAGCAGTACTTC.

In this sample, this clonotype turned up many times. The chain joins TRBV12-3 or TRBV12-4 to TRBJ2-5; a weak D match, TRBD1 (6 bases). V lost 6 bases and J lost 5, with 13 bases in between. CDR3 size: 13 residues. The CDR3 sequence: CASRSTGYETQYF. The DNA for the CDR3 is TGTGCCAGCAGATCCACAGGGTACGAGACCCAGTACTTC.

This clonotype was picked up many times. V is TRBV29-1 and J is TRBJ2-7; D perhaps matches TRBD2 (5 bases). Per germline, CDR1 SQVTM and CDR2 ANQGSEA. The V end was cut by 7 bases, the J end by 2 bases, with 12 bases between. This CDR3 is built from 12 residues. The CDR3: CSAYSGPYEQYF. The CDR3 DNA reads TGCAGCGCCTACAGCGGACCCTACGAGCAGTACTTC.

This clonotype was counted many times. This chain joins TRBV10-3 and TRBJ2-1; tentatively, D is TRBD1 (5 bases). The CDR3 spans 17 residues. In germline, CDR1 is ENHRY, CDR2 SYGVKD. V lost 6 bases and J lost 0, with 18 bases in between. The CDR3, as DNA: TGTGCCATCAGCGACGACGCAGGGATGAGCTCCTACAATGAGCAGTTCTTC. It is translated as CAISDDAGMSSYNEQFF.